This is a list of T cell receptor beta chains from one sample in a study of blood T cell repertoires in COVID-19. Clones were read by immunoSEQ multiplex PCR, and TCRdb kept only the in-frame ones, dropping some. This sample has about 49,000 clones, with over 85% found just once. Sequences were obtained from peripheral blood. Receptors were obtained from a man aged 80 or over with acute or convalescent COVID-19. CDR3s include the opening cysteine and the closing phenylalanine or tryptophan. Each record gives: clone size, D gene, J gene, V gene, CDR3 protein, CDR3 DNA. A D gene is named only where the DNA matches it firmly. Expanded clones get a size class; other rows say once, few or many, or leave the size out.

>.|TRBD1|TRBJ1-6|TRBV6-2/TRBV6-3
CASSQTGRRSPLHF
TGTGCCAGCAGTCAGACAGGGCGCCGATCACCCCTCCACTTT
>.|.|TRBJ1-2|TRBV19
CASSLPGGGDYGYTF
TGTGCCAGTAGTCTACCGGGAGGGGGGGACTATGGCTACACCTTC
>.|.|TRBJ2-7|TRBV19
CASTATGSSYEQYF
TGTGCCAGTACCGCGACGGGAAGCTCCTACGAGCAGTACTTC
>few|.|TRBJ2-5|TRBV5-4
CASGDFGGETQYF
TGTGCCAGCGGGGACTTTGGGGGAGAGACCCAGTACTTC
>.|TRBD1|TRBJ1-1|TRBV29-1
CSANRGPSEAFF
TGCAGCGCTAACAGGGGGCCGTCTGAAGCTTTCTTT
>.|TRBD1|TRBJ2-7|TRBV6-6
CASRHRGYEQYF
TGTGCCAGCAGACACAGGGGGTACGAGCAGTACTTC
>.|TRBD1|TRBJ1-5|TRBV5-3
CARSLPMGYDRENQPQHF
TGTGCCAGAAGCCTGCCAATGGGGTACGACAGGGAAAATCAGCCCCAGCATTTT
>.|.|TRBJ1-4|TRBV11-2
CASSLDPLFPRATNEKLFF
TGTGCCAGCAGCTTAGACCCTCTATTCCCTCGTGCAACTAATGAAAAACTGTTTTTT
>few|TRBD1|TRBJ2-4|TRBV27
CASSSPTGKNQYF
TGTGCCAGCAGTTCCCCGACAGGGAAAAATCAGTACTTC
>.|TRBD1|TRBJ2-1|TRBV6-5
CASKGQGSYNEQFF
TGTGCCAGCAAAGGACAGGGGTCCTACAATGAGCAGTTCTTC
>.|.|TRBJ1-2|TRBV18
CASSPQTQNYGYTF
TGTGCCAGCTCACCACAGACACAAAACTATGGCTACACCTTC
>.|TRBD2|TRBJ2-7|TRBV4-2
CASSQENVGGREQYF
TGTGCCAGCAGCCAAGAAAACGTGGGGGGGAGAGAGCAGTACTTC
>.|.|TRBJ2-3|TRBV2
CAIPKTRTDTQYF
TGTGCCATCCCTAAAACTCGGACAGATACGCAGTATTTT
>.|TRBD1|TRBJ2-7|TRBV11-2
CASSLRFRDRIFYEQYF
TGTGCCAGCAGCTTACGATTTCGGGACAGAATCTTCTACGAGCAGTACTTC
>few|.|TRBJ1-2|TRBV28
CASTPELHRDGYTF
TGTGCCAGCACCCCCGAGCTCCATCGGGATGGCTACACCTTC
>.|TRBD1|TRBJ1-1|TRBV6-5
CASSAHRGRTEAFF
TGTGCCAGCAGCGCTCACAGGGGGCGCACTGAAGCTTTCTTT